Each of the 29 T cell receptor beta chains below was sequenced from the same sample in a study of blood T cell repertoires in COVID-19. TCRdb's copy holds only in-frame clones and misses some; the assay was immunoSEQ multiplex PCR. Here the sample spans under 150,000 clones, around 84% being singletons. Source material: peripheral blood. These receptors were collected from a human donor in a cohort sampled during active COVID-19.

The chain links TRBV12-3 or TRBV12-4 to TRBJ2-1; the D is unclear. V lost 1 base to trimming and J lost 10 bases, with 5 bases between them. The length of the CDR3 is 11 residues. Here the CDR3 DNA reads TGTGCCAGCAGTTTAGGGGCCGAGCAGTTCTTC. It is translated as CASSLGAEQFF.

The rearrangement joins TRBV5-1 to TRBJ2-7; TRBD2 matches 8 bases. The V gene's germline CDR1 is SGHRS and CDR2 YFSETQ. V gave up 3 bases and J gave up 3 bases; unmatched junction bases: 5. The CDR3 has 14 residues. CDR3 in amino acids: CASSYASGGYEQYF. The CDR3 region has the DNA TGCGCCAGCAGCTACGCCAGCGGGGGCTACGAGCAGTACTTC.

This rearrangement joins TRBV18 to TRBJ1-2, with 7 bases aligning to TRBD1. Germline trimming cut 0 bases from V and 1 base from J; bases unmatched to any gene: 5. CDR1 and CDR2 (germline): KGHSH, LQKENI. The CDR3 consists of 16 residues. The CDR3 nucleotides read TGTGCCAGCTCACCACCCCCGGGACAGCGTAACTATGGCTACACCTTC. This encodes CASSPPPGQRNYGYTF.

This sequence joins TRBV12-3 or TRBV12-4 and TRBJ2-7; possibly TRBD1 for D (5 bases). The CDR3 totals 13 residues. The V gene lost 1 base and the J gene lost 6 bases, with 10 bases spanning the gap. CDR3 nucleotides: TGTGCCAGCAGTTTAGGGTGGGGCGGCGAGCAGTACTTC. Its translation: CASSLGWGGEQYF.

This clone has just a few counts. V and J are TRBV3-1 (or the pseudogene TRBV3-2) and TRBJ2-3; no reliable D call. The CDR3 spans 15 residues. Germline CDR1 LGHDT, CDR2 YNNKEL (reference sequence). Trimming shortened V by 1 base and J by 0 bases, and 8 bases separated the two germline ends. CDR3: CASSQGGLSTDTQYF. CDR3 bases: TGTGCCAGCAGCCAAGGTGGGCTTAGCACAGATACGCAGTATTTT.

The genes are TRBV19 and TRBJ2-6; a weak D match, TRBD1 (5 bases). Germline lookup yields CDR1 LNHDA and CDR2 SQIVND (reference sequence). Trimming left V 6 bases short and J 4 bases short, with 16 bases between. CDR3 size: 16 residues. CDR3 sequence: CASSRVRTAGANVLTF. CDR3 DNA sequence: TGTGCCAGTAGCAGGGTGCGCACAGCCGGGGCCAACGTCCTGACTTTC. The complete variable domain, with remaining parts taken from reference TRBV19 and TRBJ2-6, reads DGGITQSPKYLFRKEGQNVTLSCEQNLNHDAMYWYRQDPGQGLRLIYYSQIVNDFQKGDIAEGYSVSREKKESFPLTVTSAQKNPTAFYLCASSRVRTAGANVLTFGAGSRLTVL.

V and J are TRBV3-1 (or the pseudogene TRBV3-2) and TRBJ1-2; 8 bases map to TRBD1. With V trimmed by 4 bases and J by 7 bases, 11 bases remained unmatched. The CDR3 consists of 15 residues. The germline V gene has CDR1 LGHDT and CDR2 YNNKEL (reference sequence). The DNA for the CDR3 is TGTGCCAGCAGCCCAACTTTCGGGACAGGTTCTGGCTACACCTTC. This sequence encodes CASSPTFGTGSGYTF.

This clone was counted a few times. This sequence joins TRBV19 and TRBJ1-5, with a tentative D call TRBD1 (5 bases). CDR3 length equals 15 residues. The V end was cut by 3 bases, the J end by 1 base, with 10 bases between. In germline, CDR1 is LNHDA, CDR2 SQIVND (reference sequence). CDR3 sequence (DNA): TGTGCCAGTAGTATTTCCGACAGAAGCAATCAGCCCCAGCATTTT. Residues: CASSISDRSNQPQHF. Drawing the rest from reference TRBV19 and TRBJ1-5, the complete variable domain is DGGITQSPKYLFRKEGQNVTLSCEQNLNHDAMYWYRQDPGQGLRLIYYSQIVNDFQKGDIAEGYSVSREKKESFPLTVTSAQKNPTAFYLCASSISDRSNQPQHFGDGTRLSIL.

The rearrangement links TRBV5-4 to TRBJ2-7, with TRBD2 matching over 7 bases. This CDR3 is built from 17 residues. Germline values: CDR1 SGHNT, CDR2 YYREEE (reference sequence). V was pared by 4 bases and J by 0 bases, with 13 bases of the junction left unmatched. The DNA for the CDR3 is TGTGCCAGCAGCCGAATTGGTGCGGGGGACCTCTCCTACGAGCAGTACTTC. Translation: CASSRIGAGDLSYEQYF.

The rearrangement joins TRBV19 to TRBJ1-2; the D is unclear. V dropped 3 bases and J dropped 4 bases, with 9 bases sitting between them. The germline V gene encodes CDR1 LNHDA and CDR2 SQIVND (reference sequence). The CDR3 loop spans 13 amino acids. The CDR3 region is CASSIRYGYGYTF. The CDR3 DNA reads TGTGCCAGTAGTATTCGGTACGGCTATGGCTACACCTTC.

This chain connects TRBV7-9 to TRBJ2-7, with a weak D call TRBD2 (7 bases). The germline gives CDR1 SEHNR, CDR2 FQNEAQ (reference sequence). This CDR3 is built from 12 residues. Trimming left V 5 bases short and J 6 bases short, with 11 bases between. The chain's CDR3 is CASSKGGVEQYF. The CDR3 nucleotides read TGTGCCAGCAGCAAAGGGGGGGTCGAGCAGTACTTC.

The J gene is TRBJ2-5, the V gene TRBV5-1; 7 bases are a match to TRBD1. Germline values: CDR1 SGHRS, CDR2 YFSETQ. V gave up 2 bases and J gave up 5 bases; unmatched junction bases: 6. There are 14 residues in the CDR3. This chain's CDR3 is CASSLQGRGETQYF. The DNA for the CDR3 is TGCGCCAGCAGCTTACAGGGGCGTGGGGAGACCCAGTACTTC.

J is TRBJ2-4 and V is TRBV19; D is undetermined. V was cut by 3 bases and J by 0 bases, with 6 bases left in between. CDR3 length: 14 amino acids. Germline V gene sequence: CDR1 LNHDA, CDR2 SQIVND (reference sequence). DNA for the CDR3: TGTGCCAGTAGTATTTCGGGAGCCAAAAACATTCAGTACTTC. Amino acids: CASSISGAKNIQYF.

The J gene is TRBJ1-1, the V gene TRBV7-2; a weak D match, TRBD1 (6 bases). The CDR3 covers 15 residues. The V end was cut by 2 bases, the J end by 5 bases, with 15 bases between. Per germline, CDR1 SGHTA and CDR2 FQGNSA. CDR3 sequence: CASSLTQGVPTEAFF. The CDR3 DNA follows: TGTGCCAGCAGCTTAACACAGGGAGTTCCTACTGAAGCTTTCTTT.

CDR3 nucleotides: TGTGCCAGCAGTTTACGCACATTTGAAAAACTGTTTTTT. Translated, it gives CASSLRTFEKLFF. The chain recombines TRBV27 with TRBJ1-4; no clear D. The CDR3 loop spans 13 amino acids. Looked up from germline, CDR1 is MNHEY and CDR2 is SMNVEV (reference sequence). Trimming left V 2 bases short and J 7 bases short, with 8 bases between.

This chain connects TRBV7-9 to TRBJ1-4; D may be TRBD1 (6 bases). There are 14 residues in the CDR3. Germline lookup yields CDR1 SEHNR and CDR2 FQNEAQ (reference sequence). V was shortened by 2 bases and J by 8 bases, with 12 bases between the two germline ends. Here the CDR3 reads CASSLSNREEKLFF. In DNA form, the CDR3 reads TGTGCCAGCAGCTTATCTAACAGGGAAGAAAAACTGTTTTTT.

V gene TRBV6-5 combines with J gene TRBJ2-1; D not certain. The V gene lost 7 bases and the J gene lost 7 bases, with 17 bases spanning the gap. Germline CDR1 is MNHEY and CDR2 is SVGAGI. This CDR3 contains 14 residues. DNA of the CDR3: TGTGCCAGCACCCCTCATGGTAACCGGAATGAGCAGTTCTTC. Amino acids: CASTPHGNRNEQFF.

J is TRBJ2-7 and V is TRBV9; the match to TRBD2 covers 10 bases. The trim removed 1 base at V and 5 bases at J, leaving 9 bases unmatched. Germline-derived CDR1 and CDR2 are SGDLS and YYNGEE. This CDR3 comprises 16 residues. The CDR3 spells CASSVRSGGALDEQYF. DNA of the CDR3: TGTGCCAGCAGCGTAAGGAGCGGGGGGGCCTTGGACGAGCAGTACTTC.

The J gene is TRBJ1-6, the V gene TRBV12-5; the D is unclear. CDR3 length: 12 amino acids. Germline CDR1 LGHNT, CDR2 FRNRAP. The germline V and J ends were trimmed by 0 bases and 9 bases, with 3 bases remaining between them. CDR3 sequence: CASGLVLSPLHF. For the CDR3, the DNA is TGTGCTAGTGGTTTGGTACTTTCACCCCTCCACTTT. Complete variable domain (other parts from reference TRBV12-5 and TRBJ1-6): DARVTQTPRHKVTEMGQEVTMRCQPILGHNTVFWYRQTMMQGLELLAYFRNRAPLDDSGMPKDRFSAEMPDATLATLKIQPSEPRDSAVYFCASGLVLSPLHFGNGTRLTVT.

This clone appeared a few times. This chain joins TRBV11-2 and TRBJ1-1; D remains ambiguous. Trimming cost V 2 bases and J 1 base, with 8 bases left between them. The germline V gene has CDR1 SGHAT and CDR2 FQNNGV. This CDR3 spans 14 amino acids. CDR3 residues: CASSLFQENTEAFF. For the CDR3, the DNA is TGTGCCAGCAGCTTATTTCAGGAGAACACTGAAGCTTTCTTT.

The rearrangement joins TRBV5-1 to TRBJ1-1, with 8 nucleotides matching TRBD1. The CDR3 length is 14 residues. Losses at the gene ends were 4 bases for V and 1 base for J; bases not matched to a gene: 3. From germline, CDR1 is SGHRS and CDR2 YFSETQ. CDR3 bases: TGCGCCAGCAGCGTGGGGACAGGGAACACTGAAGCTTTCTTT. Amino acid sequence: CASSVGTGNTEAFF.

By frequency in the sample, this clone is medium-sized. The genes are TRBV28 and TRBJ1-3; 8 bases map to TRBD1. CDR1 and CDR2 (germline): MDHEN, SYDVKM. This CDR3 is 13 amino acids long. The V segment lost 10 bases and the J segment 2 bases; nucleotides outside the gene matches: 4. The CDR3 loop reads CATEQGAGNTIYF. DNA of the CDR3: TGTGCCACCGAACAGGGGGCTGGAAACACCATATATTTT.

The J gene is TRBJ1-1, the V gene TRBV6-2 or TRBV6-3; perhaps TRBD1 as D (5 bases). In germline, CDR1 is MNHEY, CDR2 SVGEGT. CDR3 length: 13 residues. Trimming left V 4 bases short and J 0 bases short, with 6 bases between. CDR3 region: CASSLDMNTEAFF. DNA of the CDR3: TGTGCCAGCAGTTTGGACATGAACACTGAAGCTTTCTTT.

The rearrangement links TRBV5-1 to TRBJ2-3, with 10 bases that match TRBD2. The CDR3 runs 15 residues. The germline CDR1 and CDR2 sequences are SGHRS and YFSETQ. V lost 9 bases, J lost 4 bases, and 11 bases stayed unmatched. CDR3 in amino acids: CATRRLAGAPDTQYF. The CDR3 bases are TGCGCCACCCGGCGGCTAGCGGGAGCACCAGATACGCAGTATTTT.

The gene calls are TRBV28 and TRBJ2-4, with D perhaps matching TRBD1 (6 bases). With 4 bases removed from V and 5 bases from J, the gap between germline ends came to 21 bases. CDR3 length equals 17 residues. Germline CDR1 and CDR2: MDHEN and SYDVKM. The CDR3 loop reads CASSSYRELGRENIQYF. The CDR3 DNA is TGTGCCAGCAGTTCTTACAGGGAGCTCGGTAGGGAAAACATTCAGTACTTC.

The chain joins TRBV7-9 to TRBJ1-4, with 10 positions matching TRBD1. V dropped 5 bases and J dropped 6; count of bases not matched to a gene: 6. The CDR3 loop spans 15 amino acids. Germline V CDR1 and CDR2: SEHNR, FQNEAQ (reference sequence). As DNA, the CDR3 is TGTGCCAGCAGCCGTTCTGGACAGGGGGATGAAAAACTGTTTTTT. It codes for CASSRSGQGDEKLFF.

V is TRBV4-1 and J is TRBJ2-7; tentative D call: TRBD2 (5 bases). V lost 0 bases and J 5 bases, leaving 17 bases between the germline ends. Per the germline V gene, CDR1 is MGHRA and CDR2 is YSYEKL. The CDR3 runs to 16 residues. CDR3 sequence (DNA): TGCGCCAGCAGCCAAGATGAACAGACCCTGAGGGACGAGCAGTACTTC. This codes for CASSQDEQTLRDEQYF.

The chain is built from TRBV7-9 and TRBJ2-1; 7 bases fit TRBD1. CDR1 is SEHNR and CDR2 is FQNEAQ in the germline V gene (reference sequence). The CDR3 has 14 amino acids. The V segment lost 5 bases and the J segment 6 bases; nucleotides outside the gene matches: 7. The CDR3 sequence is CASSLMGQLNEQFF. CDR3 DNA sequence: TGTGCCAGCAGCCTAATGGGACAGCTCAATGAGCAGTTCTTC.

The CDR3 loop reads CASSFLGRTDQETQYF. The CDR3 nucleotides read TGTGCCAGCAGCTTTCTTGGCAGGACAGACCAAGAGACCCAGTACTTC. The chain joins TRBV7-8 to TRBJ2-5; a weak D match, TRBD1 (6 bases). CDR1 is SGHVS, CDR2 FQNEAQ, per germline. CDR3 size: 16 residues. With 3 bases removed from V and 0 bases from J, the gap between germline ends came to 14 bases.